This TCR beta chain was observed in a study of tumour-infiltrating T cells in Burkitt lymphoma. Concerning this clone: Its antigen is undetermined.

Study-wide findings and caveats: Many Burkitt lymphoma patients shared several public clonotypes.

Germline V gene data show CDR1 as SEHNR and CDR2 as FQNEAQ (reference sequence). The length of the CDR3 is 15 residues. V was clipped by 5 bases and J by 7 bases, with 20 bases between them. TCRdb's table, derived via immunoSEQ multiplex PCR, lists solely in-frame clones and lacks some. The sample lists several thousand clones; 11% to 15% were seen once. The chain combines TRBV7-9 with TRBJ1-2; D not certain. The sequence was collected from a human donor with Burkitt lymphoma. The sample taken for sequencing was tumor tissue. This CDR3 is CASSPPSGRMSGYTF. In DNA form, the CDR3 reads TGTGCCAGCAGCCCACCCTCGGGGAGGATGAGTGGCTACACCTTC.